This paragraph reports one T cell receptor beta chain. This record comes from a study of CD8+CD57+ T cells in acquired aplastic anemia. Study at large: CD4+ cells from healthy donors averaged approximately 9.8 million reads.

Genomic DNA constituted the template upon which TCR beta VDJ and CDR3 profiling was performed. TCRdb processed the reads anew with MiXCR; each CDR3 protein has one entry. The repertoire has some 220,000 distinct CDR3 sequences, roughly 33% of them found once; the top ten carry 0.95% to 1.2%. The sample consisted of sorted CD4+, CD8+, or CD8+CD57+ T cells (not recorded which) from PBMCs. This clonotype was obtained from a human donor in good health, serving as a control.

For the CDR3, the DNA is TGTGCTAGTATTTTAGGGGTTAGGGGCACTGAAGCTTTCTTT. Amino acids: CASILGVRGTEAFF. The V gene is TRBV12-5, the J gene TRBJ1-1; perhaps TRBD1 as D (5 bases). The CDR3 runs 14 residues. With 8 bases removed from V and 4 bases from J, the gap between germline ends came to 17 bases. From germline, CDR1 is LGHNT and CDR2 FRNRAP.